This passage covers 9 T cell receptor beta chains from one sample sequenced in a study of T-cell reconstitution after alpha-beta-depleted transplantation in children. Preparation of the TCRbeta library was carried out with unique molecular identifiers. A single record per CDR3 protein comes from TCRdb applying MiXCR to the PCR reads. There are about 420,000 distinct CDR3 sequences in the sample; 15% to 20% occur only once, and approximately 29% lies in the top ten. The specimen was PBMCs, mostly from graft donor cells, collected 360 days after TCRalphabeta/CD19-depleted stem cell transplant. These receptors all stem from a boy younger than two who had a stem cell transplant for Wiskott-Aldrich syndrome, so the T cells may come from the graft donor.

The V gene is TRBV10-3, the J gene TRBJ2-7, with TRBD2 matching over 10 bases. With 8 bases clipped from V and 4 bases from J, the junction kept 8 bases outside the gene matches. The CDR3 contains 14 residues. The germline CDR1 and CDR2 sequences are ENHRY and SYGVKD. CDR3 in amino acids: CAIGRTSGLYEQYF. As DNA, the CDR3 is TGTGCCATCGGAAGGACTAGCGGACTTTACGAGCAGTACTTC.

CDR3 nucleotides: TGTGCCAGCAGAGGGGATGCGAGCTATGGCTACACCTTC. The encoded protein is CASRGDASYGYTF. This chain connects TRBV7-9 to TRBJ1-2, with D maybe TRBD1 (5 bases). V was pared by 6 bases and J by 4 bases, with 12 bases between. CDR1 is SEHNR, CDR2 FQNEAQ, per germline (reference sequence). The CDR3 runs to 13 residues.

The CDR3 DNA reads as TGCAGCGTTGCCCCCGGACTCCCGAACACCGGGGAGCTGTTTTTT. Translating gives CSVAPGLPNTGELFF. The chain joins TRBV29-1 to TRBJ2-2; TRBD2 might be the D (5 bases). V lost 4 bases to trimming and J lost 0 bases, with 12 bases between them. Germline V gene lookup returns CDR1 SQVTM and CDR2 ANQGSEA. The CDR3 covers 15 residues.

This sequence joins TRBV25-1 and TRBJ1-1; the D is unclear. Germline V gene data show CDR1 as MGHDK and CDR2 as SYGVNS. V lost 5 bases, J lost 12 bases, and 16 bases lay in between. The CDR3 loop spans 12 amino acids. The CDR3 is CASSLSRGVTFF. CDR3 nucleotide sequence: TGTGCCAGCAGTCTCTCTCGGGGAGTTACTTTCTTT.

This clonotype was counted ten times or more. The chain links TRBV6-5 to TRBJ2-7; 8 nucleotides line up with TRBD2. There are 15 residues in the CDR3. Germline-derived CDR1 and CDR2 are MNHEY and SVGAGI. The ends lost 3 bases at V and 4 bases at J; junction bases unmatched: 8. The CDR3 DNA is TGTGCCAGCAGTTATCGACGGGGGGGGGGTTACGAGCAGTACTTC. Translating gives CASSYRRGGGYEQYF.

In its sample, this clonotype was seen once. The chain links TRBV15 to TRBJ2-4; 7 bases line up with TRBD1. This CDR3 spans 14 amino acids. J was trimmed by 9 bases and V by 2 bases; bases with no gene match: 7. Germline V lookup: CDR1 LNHNV, CDR2 YYDKDF (reference sequence). CDR3 sequence: CATSRRQGWGIQYF. The CDR3 bases are TGTGCCACCAGCAGAAGACAGGGATGGGGCATTCAGTACTTC.

A remark on this clonotype: The junction departs from germline at one end; a sequencing error may be responsible. The chain combines TRBV20-1 with TRBJ2-2; 11 nucleotides align to TRBD1. In germline, CDR1 is DFQATT, CDR2 SNEGSKA (reference sequence). This CDR3 is 18 amino acids long. In nucleotides, the CDR3 is TGCAGTGCCAGAGACCCTCCGGGACAGGGGGCGAACACCGGGGAGCTGTTTTTT. Its protein is CSARDPPGQGANTGELFF.

The chain couples TRBV7-2 to TRBJ2-1; perhaps TRBD1 as D (6 bases). CDR1 is SGHTA, CDR2 FQGNSA, per germline. The CDR3 runs 14 residues. V lost 3 bases and J lost 6, with 12 bases in between. The CDR3 region is CASSFHRVINEQFF. Written as DNA, the CDR3 is TGTGCCAGCAGCTTCCACAGGGTAATCAATGAGCAGTTCTTC.

This clonotype occurred a few times. J is TRBJ2-7 and V is TRBV12-3 or TRBV12-4; 9 bases align to TRBD1. J lost 6 bases, V lost 6 bases, and 15 bases had no gene match. The CDR3 sequence is 16 residues long. CDR3 DNA sequence: TGTGCCAGCAGCCGAAGGGCCGGGACAGGGACTCTCGAGCAGTACTTC. It codes for CASSRRAGTGTLEQYF.